The source of this TCR beta chain is a study of cytomegalovirus exposure and HLA in healthy donors (dated 2017 in TCRdb). Notes on the research overall: According to an earlier analysis of a few hundred of the donors, about 179 million T cells yielded over 100 million unique TCR beta sequences and 276 Gb of sequence data. Around 320 gigabases of sequencing data and approximately 85 million unique TCR sequences were included in an early release covering about 620 HLA-typed donors. Among the roughly 400 genotyped donors, more than 70% belonged to the genetic ancestry cluster associated with self-reported Caucasian donors. The aim of the study was to test whether cataloging public T cell receptors could identify signatures of past pathogen exposure. The study used immunosequencing to profile the T cell repertoires of approximately 690 subjects and linked those repertoires to cytomegalovirus serostatus. A separate validation cohort of 90 to 150 different subjects was used in addition to the roughly 700-subject first cohort. To predict cytomegalovirus infection status, the study combined high-throughput TCR immunosequencing, statistical association of individual TCRs with disease status, and machine learning. To study patterns of TCR occurrence, a later analysis re-analyzed previously published TCR beta repertoires from under 750 donors and added high-resolution HLA genotyping. The later analysis used no new phenotypic data to find candidate immune exposures, relying instead on TCR beta sequences and their occurrence across donors. An earlier analysis of 500 to 650 of the donors applied high-throughput TCR beta sequencing to assess whether each TCR beta V gene segment acted as functional or pseudogenic. Alongside the repertoire data, information on donor age, sex, ethnicity and CMV serostatus was compiled. A later genetic analysis took genome-wide SNP genotypes for about three fifths of the 666 donors and used that subset as a discovery cohort. All discovery cohort repertoires had been generated using a single sequencing platform. HLA typing covered class I and class II loci at four-digit resolution. The number of donors typed differed by locus, with roughly 620-630 for A, B, C, DRB1 and DQB1, approximately 500 for DQA1, approximately 570 for DPA1, and 450 to 480 for DPB1. A handful of DR-DQ haplotypes were handled as single units for association and clustering because linkage in the cohort was strong. On average, roughly 240,000 unique TCR beta nucleotide sequences were sequenced per donor among 350 to 400 genotyped donors of the cohort, with roughly 18% of those sequences being non-productive.

Broad study findings and their caveats: A further reported finding was that TCR beta sequences accurately predicted the HLA-A and HLA-B alleles for most subjects in the first cohort. Three of the identified cytomegalovirus-associated TCR beta chains were confirmed in vitro to be specific for cytomegalovirus antigens. In a later genetic analysis, a missense DCLRE1C variant was associated with V-gene and J-gene trimming of TCR beta chains, and the association was replicated in an independent cohort. In an earlier analysis of around 600 of the donors, most TCR beta V segments were observed in productive rearrangements about 87% or about 30% of the time, broadly matching IMGT annotations. Correlated functional status among segregating V segments might be attributable to linkage disequilibrium, but an unknown experimental factor could not be ruled out. In a later analysis, the rate of TCR association differed among HLA loci, with DRB1 alleles having the most associated TCRs and HLA-C alleles having the fewest. Roughly uniform sequencing depth across donors was assumed in presence/absence analyses, although this assumption may not hold. Because some donors lacked HLA typing at each locus, the association tests relied only on the typed subset. Some IMGT-functional V segments, including TRBV6-2 and TRBV6-3, could not be distinguished by the 87-base-pair reads and were therefore excluded. At a false discovery rate of 0.05, a later analysis linked about 17,000 TCR beta sequences to specific HLA alleles. In a later analysis, HLA-associated TCR beta chains were found to be more clonally expanded and to have lower generation probabilities than equally common non-associated chains. Assigning TCR associations to individual alleles was difficult when HLA alleles, especially DR and DQ, strongly co-occurred. A cluster of highly shared sequence variants was judged likely to represent a technical artifact of the sequencing pipeline. A total of 150 to 200 TCR beta chains were listed by the study as associated with cytomegalovirus. According to a later genetic analysis, donors in an Asian-associated ancestry cluster had fewer N-insertions in productive TCRs than the approximately 630-donor mean. Several of the top co-occurrence clusters appeared to be linked to parvovirus B19, influenza, CMV and Epstein-Barr virus, according to a later analysis. The classifier was reported to diagnose cytomegalovirus status with high specificity and sensitivity in both the original and validation cohorts. Most TCR sequences were observed very rarely across donors, whereas some public TCRs were present in many individuals. The earlier analysis of almost 600 of the donors excluded approximately 17 rarely observed V segments, including chromosome 9 orphons, because counts were too low. Most CMV-associated TCR beta chains appeared to be HLA-restricted in a later analysis, and the HLA associations seemed to be driven largely by CMV exposure. Only TCR beta chains were sequenced in this cohort, and the absence of alpha or paired-chain data limited detectable features. Immune exposure information for the cohort was limited to CMV serostatus. It was suggested by the authors that the approach could potentially be generalized to other disease states and immunological phenotypes.

Comment on this clone: It lacks a known antigen. Base qualities are not recorded, but no much larger clone differs from it by a single base.

The cohort comprised approximately 700 healthy bone marrow donors. Cohort members were all nominally healthy when sampled, although unrecorded immune exposures were likely present. The donor was CMV seropositive and was included in the group of almost 300 seropositive cohort members. A peripheral blood sample was provided by each donor, and peripheral blood mononuclear cells were used for TCR beta sequencing. Genomic DNA was extracted from the blood cell samples with the Qiagen DNeasy Blood Extraction Kit. Libraries were constructed by the immunoSEQ multiplex PCR assay. For the multiplex PCR, a mixture combining 60 forward primers for TCR Vbeta segments and 13 reverse primers for TCR Jbeta segments was used. Amplification of the CDR3 region of rearranged TCR beta genes was performed with a multiplex PCR assay on genomic DNA. On the Illumina HiSeq System, the amplified TCR beta libraries were sequenced as 87-base-pair reads. The original methods were these. Across the 700 or so repertoires, a later analysis counted tens of millions of unique TCR beta chains, roughly 11 million of which were shared by at least two donors. Raw reads were error-corrected and collapsed into unique sequences by a nearest-neighbor algorithm in which closely related sequences were merged to remove PCR and sequencing errors. To assign V, D and J gene segments, CDR3 sequences were aligned to IMGT reference sequences. Each retained sequence needed at least a six-nucleotide match to both a V gene segment and a J gene segment. A rearrangement was called productive if the CDR3 had no stop codons and remained in frame with V and J, and every other rearrangement was called non-productive. Following IMGT convention, CDR3 was defined as the stretch from the second conserved V-encoded cysteine to the conserved J-encoded phenylalanine. The earlier analysis of some 550 of the donors excluded any sequence lacking an unambiguous match to a single V gene segment. An earlier analysis of 587 of the donors called V segments functional above 56.7% productive rearrangements and segregating when the between-donor standard deviation exceeded 5%. A statistical classification framework was built to diagnose cytomegalovirus status from the catalog of TCR beta chain sequences. A later analysis assigned V and J genes by comparing TCR nucleotide sequences with IMGT/GENE-DB human TR gene sequences. A later analysis assigned CDR3 sequences and most-parsimonious VDJ recombination scenarios with the TCRdist pipeline. In a later analysis, each TCR beta chain was defined by its CDR3 amino acid sequence together with its V-gene family, and reads lacking a unique V-gene family were excluded. A later analysis removed 500 to 650 highly shared, low-generation-probability nucleotide sequences to deal with suspected cross-contamination and a sequencing artifact. A later analysis calculated a clonal expansion index for each public chain from normalized within-repertoire ranks of inferred template counts. A later analysis computed generation probabilities with a VDJ recombination model fitted to out-of-frame rearrangements, and checked the results against IGoR. In a later analysis, TCR-TCR, TCR-HLA and TCR-CMV co-occurrence was scored with hypergeometric tests, and a repertoire-size bias correction was applied to TCR pairs. To estimate false discovery rates, a later analysis permuted the HLA or CMV assignments 20 times. In a later analysis, co-occurring TCRs were grouped with DBSCAN, and TCRdist sequence similarity was added when clustering was performed within HLA-allele-positive subsets. Repertoires with fewer than 30,000 or more than 120,000 public chains were left out of co-occurrence clustering, as were a handful of repertoires with anomalous nucleotide sharing. In TCRdb, the immuneACCESS table is reduced to in-frame sequences with V and J assigned. These tables do not hold every clone; where another copy was compared, an unresolved V gene accounts for under half, and the others remain unexplained. Clonal size and the V and J genes are those of that table, whereas D and trimming came from the DNA. Present in this sample are some 100,000 clones, approximately 80% of which were seen just once. The ten biggest clones cover approximately 3.4% of the sample.

According to the germline V gene (reference sequence), CDR1 reads GTSNPN and CDR2 reads SVGIG. Reading from cysteine to phenylalanine, the CDR3 counts 12 amino acids. The kept DNA is CDR3 alone, 36 bases in frame from the first base. The chain joins TRBV30 to TRBJ1-1; no D gene call is confident. Sequenced material: PBMCs. This TCR derives from a male donor in good health and CMV-seropositive. The nucleotide sequence is given as TGTGCATGCGGCGCCGGGTTCGCTGAAGCTTTCTTT. Protein translation: CACGAGFAEAFF.